These 16 T cell receptor beta chains were sequenced from one sample in a study of T cells after yellow fever vaccination. From the 5' RACE reads, TCRdb called clonotypes with MiXCR, one entry per CDR3 protein. The sample holds roughly 310,000 distinct CDR3 sequences, roughly 3.5% seen once. The source material was PBMCs, sampled on the day of the yellow fever booster vaccination. All receptors derive from a man aged 18 to 30 who received the YFV17D yellow fever vaccine.

This clonotype was recorded at least ten times. The rearrangement uses TRBV5-1 and TRBJ2-6; D is possibly TRBD1 (6 bases). Germline CDR1 is SGHRS and CDR2 is YFSETQ. The CDR3 has 15 amino acids. V was shortened by 4 bases and J by 8 bases, with 16 bases between the two germline ends. CDR3 sequence (DNA): TGCGCCAGCAGCCCTACGGACGGGACACCCAACGTCCTGACTTTC. It codes for CASSPTDGTPNVLTF.

V is TRBV10-3 and J is TRBJ2-1; 8 bases match TRBD2. With 0 bases clipped from V and 4 bases from J, the junction kept 5 bases outside the gene matches. The CDR3 spans 16 residues. Germline assignment: CDR1 ENHRY and CDR2 SYGVKD. The CDR3 sequence is CAISESELAEYNEQFF. The DNA for the CDR3 is TGTGCCATCAGTGAGTCGGAACTAGCGGAGTACAATGAGCAGTTCTTC.

The chain joins TRBV12-3 or TRBV12-4 to TRBJ1-1; 8 bases map to TRBD1. With V trimmed by 0 bases and J by 13 bases, 10 bases remained unmatched. This CDR3 is built from 14 residues. The chain's CDR3 is CASSLAGQGMLVFF. The CDR3 DNA reads TGTGCCAGCAGTTTAGCAGGACAGGGTATGTTAGTTTTCTTT.

This clonotype turned up a few times. The chain is built from TRBV20-1 and TRBJ1-3; D remains ambiguous. From germline, CDR1 is DFQATT and CDR2 SNEGSKA (reference sequence). This CDR3 has 13 residues. Trimming stripped 6 bases from V and 0 bases from J, with 9 bases between. The CDR3 bases are TGCAGTGCCCTCGGGAGCTCTGGAAACACCATATATTTT. Protein: CSALGSSGNTIYF.

This clonotype occurred many times. V gene TRBV5-5 combines with J gene TRBJ2-3; 11 nucleotides match TRBD2. Germline V gene lookup returns CDR1 SGHKS and CDR2 YYEKEE (reference sequence). This CDR3 contains 16 residues. V dropped 0 bases and J dropped 6; count of bases not matched to a gene: 6. The CDR3 bases are TGTGCCAGCAGCTTGGGTCCCGCTAGCGGGGGGGATACGCAGTATTTT. It codes for CASSLGPASGGDTQYF.

In its sample, this clonotype was seen many times. The rearrangement links TRBV12-3 or TRBV12-4 to TRBJ2-3; D is ambiguous. This CDR3 contains 15 residues. The ends were cut back, 0 bases at V and 2 bases at J, with 9 bases in the middle. CDR3 bases: TGTGCCAGCAGTTTAGCGGCGGATCTCACAGATACGCAGTATTTT. It translates to CASSLAADLTDTQYF.

This clonotype occurred many times. The chain couples TRBV29-1 to TRBJ2-7; 7 bases are a match to TRBD2. Germline V lookup: CDR1 SQVTM, CDR2 ANQGSEA. CDR3 length equals 13 residues. The V and J ends lost 4 bases and 0 bases, in that order; junction bases with no gene match: 3. The CDR3 sequence is CSVVGGSSYEQYF. Here the CDR3 DNA reads TGCAGCGTTGTGGGCGGGAGCTCCTACGAGCAGTACTTC.

V is TRBV7-6 and J is TRBJ2-2, with TRBD1 as a possible D gene (6 bases). V shed 5 bases and J shed 6 bases, with 16 bases lying between them. Germline V lookup: CDR1 SGHVS, CDR2 FNYEAQ. The CDR3 is 15 residues long. Written as DNA, the CDR3 is TGTGCCAGCAGCACATCAGGGGAGTTTGCCGGGGAGCTGTTTTTT. It is translated as CASSTSGEFAGELFF.

The rearrangement links TRBV6-1 to TRBJ2-1; TRBD2 aligns across 10 bases. This CDR3 has 15 residues. After removal of 6 bases from V and 1 base from J, the junction contained 3 bases not matched to a gene. Germline-derived CDR1 and CDR2 are MNHNS and SASEGT. The CDR3 sequence is CASRQAGGSYNEQFF. CDR3 in DNA: TGTGCCAGCAGGCAAGCGGGGGGGTCCTACAATGAGCAGTTCTTC.

This clonotype was observed many times. No conserved phenylalanine or tryptophan ends this CDR3, so it is likely a read error. The limits of the CDR3 on the DNA are not certain, so only TCRdb's listed CDR3 is given. The chain has TRBV6-2 or TRBV6-3 and TRBJ2-5; TRBD2, the table's D call, lacks a check against the DNA. The CDR3 spans 11 residues, counting both ends. Germline-derived CDR1 and CDR2 are MNHEY and SVGEGT. The CDR3 sequence is CASSYSGSGGL.

Only a few counts were recorded for this clonotype. The chain employs TRBV30 and TRBJ2-6, with 7 bases identical to TRBD2. Trimming took 4 bases from V and 0 from J; bases not matched to a gene: 9. CDR1 and CDR2 (germline): GTSNPN, SVGIG (reference sequence). The CDR3 is made up of 17 amino acids. The CDR3 spells CAWKGGLADSGANVLTF. The CDR3 DNA is TGTGCCTGGAAAGGAGGGCTAGCGGACTCTGGGGCCAACGTCCTGACTTTC. The whole variable domain, remainder taken from reference TRBV30 and TRBJ2-6, is SQTIHQWPATLVQPVGSPLSLECTVEGTSNPNLYWYRQAAGRGLQLLFYSVGIGQISSEVPQNLSASRPQDRQFILSSKKLLLSDSGFYLCAWKGGLADSGANVLTFGAGSRLTVL.

This clonotype was recorded many times. The J gene is TRBJ2-7, the V gene TRBV6-1, with 7 bases that match TRBD1. In germline, CDR1 is MNHNS, CDR2 SASEGT. The CDR3 is made up of 14 amino acids. Trimming took 4 bases from V and 7 from J; bases not matched to a gene: 10. The CDR3 DNA follows: TGTGCCAGCAGTGTCGGCAGGGGGATCGGGGAGCAGTACTTC. Translation gives CASSVGRGIGEQYF.

This clonotype was counted a few times. V and J are TRBV11-2 and TRBJ2-1, with TRBD1 identical over 7 bases. Germline V CDR1 and CDR2: SGHAT, FQNNGV. The CDR3 runs to 14 residues. J was trimmed by 8 bases and V by 5 bases; bases with no gene match: 9. Written as DNA, the CDR3 is TGTGCCAGCAGCCCCCAGACAGGGCAACATGAGCAGTTCTTC. Amino acid sequence: CASSPQTGQHEQFF.

J is TRBJ2-1 and V is TRBV12-2; no DNA check was done on the table's D call, TRBD1. TRBV12-2 corresponds to a pseudogene. CDR3 length: 21 amino acids. This chain's CDR3 is CASRLSPAGTGLLKSYNEQFF. CDR3 nucleotide sequence: TGTGCAAGTCGCTTATCCCCAGCAGGGACAGGTTTATTAAAGTCCTACAATGAGCAGTTCTTC.

This clonotype was counted ten times or more. The chain combines TRBV7-2 with TRBJ2-2; possible D gene TRBD1, 5 bases. Germline loops: CDR1 SGHTA, CDR2 FQGNSA. The V end lost 3 bases, the J end lost 6 bases, and 11 bases lay between the germline ends. This CDR3 comprises 14 residues. The CDR3 DNA reads TGTGCCAGCAGCTTGGTTTGGGGCCCCGGGGAGCTGTTTTTT. This codes for CASSLVWGPGELFF.

This clonotype has just a few counts. V usage is TRBV20-1 and J usage is TRBJ2-4, with TRBD2 matching over 8 bases. Germline CDR1 is DFQATT and CDR2 is SNEGSKA (reference sequence). V dropped 3 bases and J dropped 8; count of bases not matched to a gene: 6. CDR3 length: 13 residues. CDR3 loop: CSARPNSGDIQYF. In DNA form, the CDR3 reads TGCAGTGCTAGGCCTAATAGCGGGGACATTCAGTACTTC.